Below, 30 T cell receptor beta chains from the same sample are listed, as sequenced in a study of T-cell memory formation after mild COVID-19. TCRdb analysed the 5' RACE reads with MiXCR anew, one entry per CDR3 protein. Counted here are about 280,000 distinct CDR3 sequences, around 8% occurring once; the ten biggest clones make up under 25%. The sequenced sample consisted of PBMCs or a T cell subset sorted from them (not recorded which). These receptors came from a man in his late teens or twenties who had mild COVID-19 (a few samples of this study predate the infection). Cell type and time point are not known.

The V and J genes are TRBV7-9 and TRBJ2-2, with 7 bases aligning to TRBD1. The CDR3 loop spans 16 amino acids. J lost 2 bases, V lost 3 bases, and 6 bases had no gene match. Germline assignment: CDR1 SEHNR and CDR2 FQNEAQ (reference sequence). The DNA of the CDR3 is TGTGCCAGCAGCTTCCCGGGACAGATAAACACCGGGGAGCTGTTTTTT. Translated: CASSFPGQINTGELFF. The complete variable domain, with remaining parts taken from reference TRBV7-9 and TRBJ2-2, reads DTGVSQNPRHKITKRGQNVTFRCDPISEHNRLYWYRQTLGQGPEFLTYFQNEAQLEKSRLLSDRFSAERPKGSFSTLEIQRTEQGDSAMYLCASSFPGQINTGELFFGEGSRLTVL.

The chain is built from TRBV5-4 and TRBJ1-6; tentatively, D is TRBD1 (5 bases). V was cut by 4 bases and J by 7 bases, with 12 bases left in between. Looked up from germline, CDR1 is SGHNT and CDR2 is YYREEE (reference sequence). The CDR3 spans 14 residues. The CDR3 DNA is TGTGCCAGCAGCCCCGCGGGGCCAAATTCACCCCTCCACTTT. Its translation is CASSPAGPNSPLHF.

The chain couples TRBV9 to TRBJ2-2; D gene uncertain. Germline assignment: CDR1 SGDLS and CDR2 YYNGEE. The CDR3 is 13 amino acids. Trimming cost V 3 bases and J 2 bases, with 5 bases left between them. DNA for the CDR3: TGTGCCAGCAGCGGGAAAAACACCGGGGAGCTGTTTTTT. Its protein is CASSGKNTGELFF.

V is TRBV20-1 and J is TRBJ2-1, with 9 positions matching TRBD2. There are 15 residues in the CDR3. Germline V gives CDR1 DFQATT, CDR2 SNEGSKA (reference sequence). With V trimmed by 2 bases and J by 10 bases, 12 bases remained unmatched. The CDR3 loop reads CSARSTGTSFDEQFF. The CDR3 DNA reads as TGCAGTGCTAGATCAACCGGGACTAGCTTCGACGAGCAGTTCTTC.

This clonotype showed up just a few times. The chain combines TRBV20-1 with TRBJ2-7; the D is unclear. In germline, CDR1 is DFQATT, CDR2 SNEGSKA (reference sequence). Trimming cost V 6 bases and J 3 bases, with 15 bases left between them. This CDR3 is built from 13 residues. The CDR3 here is CSATRLGGYEQYF. For the CDR3, the DNA is TGCAGTGCCACCCGCCTGGGCGGCTACGAGCAGTACTTC.

The chain is built from TRBV4-3 and TRBJ2-7; D is perhaps TRBD1 (6 bases). Per the germline V gene, CDR1 is LGHNA and CDR2 is YSLEER. V was cut by 4 bases and J by 3 bases, with 16 bases left in between. The CDR3 is made up of 15 amino acids. This CDR3 is CASSRGFRDNYEQYF. The CDR3 bases are TGCGCCAGCAGCCGTGGATTCCGGGACAACTACGAGCAGTACTTC.

This clonotype was counted only a few times. The chain links TRBV7-6 to TRBJ1-1; D might be TRBD1 (5 bases). The CDR3 loop spans 18 amino acids. V gave up 0 bases and J gave up 5 bases, with 22 bases separating them. Germline V gene lookup returns CDR1 SGHVS and CDR2 FNYEAQ. The CDR3, as DNA: TGTGCCAGCAGCTTAGCCTTTGCAGGGACCCTTCTTGGGACTGAAGCTTTCTTT. It translates to CASSLAFAGTLLGTEAFF.

This clonotype was counted many times. CDR3 bases: TGCGCCAGCAGCTTGGTGAGTTACACTGAAGCTTTCTTT. Translating it yields CASSLVSYTEAFF. The chain couples TRBV5-1 to TRBJ1-1; no clear D gene. Trimming stripped 0 bases from V and 3 bases from J, with 6 bases between. CDR1 is SGHRS and CDR2 is YFSETQ in the germline V gene. The CDR3 runs 13 residues.

This clonotype was seen more than once but under ten times. The chain has TRBV27 and TRBJ2-5, with 10 nucleotides matching TRBD2. The CDR3 contains 15 residues. Unmatched junction bases numbered 5, after V lost 3 bases and J lost 4 bases. Germline V gene sequence: CDR1 MNHEY, CDR2 SMNVEV (reference sequence). The CDR3 sequence is CASSLTLAGGETQYF. The CDR3 DNA follows: TGTGCCAGCAGTTTGACTTTAGCGGGGGGAGAGACCCAGTACTTC.

This clonotype was observed a handful of times. V is TRBV15 and J is TRBJ2-3, with D perhaps TRBD1 or TRBD2 (6 bases each). CDR1 is LNHNV and CDR2 is YYDKDF in the germline V gene (reference sequence). With 5 bases removed from V and 0 bases from J, the gap between germline ends came to 18 bases. The CDR3 sequence is 17 residues long. The CDR3 region has the DNA TGTGCCACCAGCCTCTTCGGCGGGACACCGAGCACAGATACGCAGTATTTT. Protein: CATSLFGGTPSTDTQYF.

The sample holds many counts of this clonotype. The rearrangement links TRBV6-2 or TRBV6-3 to TRBJ2-2; perhaps TRBD1 as D (6 bases). CDR3 length equals 14 residues. Per the germline V gene, CDR1 is MNHEY and CDR2 is SVGEGT. With 1 base removed from V and 3 bases from J, the gap between germline ends came to 6 bases. The CDR3 is CASSYWTDTGELFF. The CDR3 nucleotides are TGTGCCAGCAGTTACTGGACAGACACCGGGGAGCTGTTTTTT.

This chain joins TRBV6-2 or TRBV6-3 and TRBJ2-5, with 11 nucleotides matching TRBD1. Germline-derived CDR1 and CDR2 are MNHEY and SVGEGT. Trimming took 6 bases from V and 5 from J; bases not matched to a gene: 5. CDR3 length equals 14 residues. CDR3 in DNA: TGTGCCAGCAGCGGACAGGGGGCCTCGGAGACCCAGTACTTC. The encoded protein is CASSGQGASETQYF.

For this clonotype: With a much larger clone just one base away, this may be a read error. The rearrangement uses TRBV7-9 and TRBJ2-1; 8 nucleotides line up with TRBD2. J lost 8 bases, V lost 3 bases, and 0 bases had no gene match. Germline V gene data show CDR1 as SEHNR and CDR2 as FQNEAQ (reference sequence). The CDR3 length is 12 residues. The CDR3 DNA sequence: TGTGCCAGCAGCTTCGGGGGGGATGAGCAGTTCTTC. Protein product: CASSFGGDEQFF.

V is TRBV4-3 and J is TRBJ2-6, with no clear D. Trimming left V 1 base short and J 0 bases short, with 10 bases between. CDR1 is LGHNA and CDR2 is YSLEER in the germline V gene. CDR3 length: 17 residues. CDR3 amino acids: CASSQGNSPSGANVLTF. CDR3 sequence (DNA): TGCGCCAGCAGCCAAGGCAACAGTCCCTCTGGGGCCAACGTCCTGACTTTC.

This clonotype showed up many times. The chain joins TRBV6-1 to TRBJ1-4; no firm D call. The CDR3 spans 13 residues. Germline-derived CDR1 and CDR2 are MNHNS and SASEGT. V gave up 4 bases and J gave up 4 bases, with 7 bases separating them. This CDR3 reads CASSGSFNEKLFF. CDR3 in DNA: TGTGCCAGCAGTGGAAGTTTTAATGAAAAACTGTTTTTT.

The sample holds a few counts of this clonotype. V usage is TRBV7-8 and J usage is TRBJ1-2; D is uncertain. Trimming left V 5 bases short and J 7 bases short, with 17 bases between. The germline V gene has CDR1 SGHVS and CDR2 FQNEAQ. This CDR3 contains 14 residues. CDR3 sequence reads: CASSLRERASGYTF. The CDR3 DNA sequence: TGTGCCAGCAGCCTACGTGAGAGGGCTAGTGGCTACACCTTC.

Here the CDR3 reads CSASPGQGAYSEAFF. In DNA, the CDR3 is TGCAGTGCTTCCCCGGGACAGGGGGCTTACTCTGAAGCTTTCTTT. The chain recombines TRBV20-1 with TRBJ1-1; TRBD1 aligns across 12 bases. Trimming took 5 bases from V and 6 from J; bases not matched to a gene: 10. Germline V gene sequence: CDR1 DFQATT, CDR2 SNEGSKA (reference sequence). This CDR3 has 15 residues.

This clonotype was detected only a few times. The chain recombines TRBV5-4 with TRBJ2-1, with a possible D match to TRBD2 (5 bases). The CDR3 length is 14 residues. Germline lookup yields CDR1 SGHNT and CDR2 YYREEE (reference sequence). Trimming left V 3 bases short and J 10 bases short, with 17 bases between. CDR3 DNA: TGTGCCAGCAGCTCGACCCAGATAGAGGGCGAGCAGTTCTTC. Amino acid sequence: CASSSTQIEGEQFF.

This clonotype has a handful of counts. The rearrangement uses TRBV5-6 and TRBJ2-1, with D possibly matching TRBD2 (5 bases). Between the trimmed V and J ends, which lost 4 bases and 10 bases, there was a span of 12 bases. This CDR3 has 12 amino acids. Germline CDR1 is SGHDT and CDR2 is YYEEEE. CDR3 sequence: CASSPYGGEQFF. The CDR3 DNA reads as TGTGCCAGCAGCCCGTACGGAGGCGAGCAGTTCTTC. Based on the CDR3 plus reference TRBV5-6 and TRBJ2-1, the full variable domain is DAGVTQSPTHLIKTRGQQVTLRCSPKSGHDTVSWYQQALGQGPQFIFQYYEEEERQRGNFPDRFSGHQFPNYSSELNVNALLLGDSALYLCASSPYGGEQFFGPGTRLTVL.

In this sample, this clonotype turned up a few times. The chain links TRBV6-5 to TRBJ1-5; 8 nucleotides line up with TRBD1. Germline V gene sequence: CDR1 MNHEY, CDR2 SVGAGI. V lost 6 bases and J lost 6; bases outside the gene matches: 4. This CDR3 comprises 13 residues. CDR3 sequence: CASRTGVGQPQHF. The CDR3 DNA is TGTGCCAGCAGGACAGGGGTCGGTCAGCCCCAGCATTTT.

This chain links TRBV20-1 with TRBJ2-3; 11 nucleotides match TRBD2. The CDR3 length is 14 residues. CDR1 is DFQATT and CDR2 is SNEGSKA in the germline V gene (reference sequence). The trim removed 2 bases at V and 7 bases at J, leaving 5 bases unmatched. Written as DNA, the CDR3 is TGCAGTGCTAGATTTAGCGGGGGGGCAAATACGCAGTATTTT. Translation gives CSARFSGGANTQYF.

This clonotype was recorded at least ten times. J is TRBJ2-3 and V is TRBV7-9, with TRBD2 matching over 11 bases. CDR1 and CDR2 from the germline V gene are SEHNR and FQNEAQ (reference sequence). J was trimmed by 2 bases and V by 5 bases; bases with no gene match: 6. This CDR3 has 16 residues. CDR3 coding DNA: TGTGCCAGCAGCCGGCTAGCGGGGGGCCACACAGATACGCAGTATTTT. This encodes CASSRLAGGHTDTQYF.

This clonotype has just a few counts. DNA for the CDR3: TGTGCCAGCAGTTTAGCGTGGCAGGGCGTTAATGAAAAACTGTTTTTT. It encodes CASSLAWQGVNEKLFF. The rearrangement joins TRBV12-3 or TRBV12-4 to TRBJ1-4; tentative D call: TRBD1 (5 bases). This CDR3 is built from 16 residues. Trimming took 0 bases from V and 4 from J, leaving 12 bases between them.

This clonotype came up a few times. The chain employs TRBV15 and TRBJ1-2; tentative D call: TRBD1 (6 bases). The V end was cut by 2 bases, the J end by 4 bases, with 17 bases between. The CDR3 totals 16 residues. Germline values: CDR1 LNHNV, CDR2 YYDKDF (reference sequence). The CDR3 nucleotides read TGTGCCACCAGCAGATTCGAGAACGGGGGCAGCTATGGCTACACCTTC. Translating gives CATSRFENGGSYGYTF. Based on the CDR3 plus reference TRBV15 and TRBJ1-2, the full variable domain is DAMVIQNPRYQVTQFGKPVTLSCSQTLNHNVMYWYQQKSSQAPKLLFHYYDKDFNNEADTPDNFQSRRPNTSFCFLDIRSPGLGDTAMYLCATSRFENGGSYGYTFGSGTRLTVV.

CDR3 amino acids: CASSWRGERNTEAFF. DNA of the CDR3: TGTGCCAGCAGCTGGAGAGGAGAGAGGAACACTGAAGCTTTCTTT. The chain uses TRBV11-2 and TRBJ1-1; D not certain. The CDR3 contains 15 residues. Germline lookup yields CDR1 SGHAT and CDR2 FQNNGV. V gave up 4 bases and J gave up 1 base, with 13 bases separating them.

This clonotype was observed a few times. The gene calls are TRBV20-1 and TRBJ2-5; D not resolved. The CDR3 loop spans 14 amino acids. The germline V gene has CDR1 DFQATT and CDR2 SNEGSKA (reference sequence). Between the trimmed V and J ends, which lost 0 bases and 3 bases, there was a span of 11 bases. DNA for the CDR3: TGCAGTGCTAGAGAAGTTGTGGGCGAAGAGACCCAGTACTTC. Encoded protein: CSAREVVGEETQYF.

The rearrangement uses TRBV3-1 and TRBJ2-4; D call uncertain. CDR1 is LGHDT, CDR2 YNNKEL, per germline (reference sequence). The V and J ends lost 0 bases and 8 bases respectively, with 11 bases between them. CDR3 length equals 14 residues. The CDR3, as DNA: TGTGCCAGCAGCCAAGATTACGGGCCCTACATTCAGTACTTC. This encodes CASSQDYGPYIQYF.

This clonotype was observed many times. The rearrangement uses TRBV20-1 and TRBJ2-3; TRBD2 matches 9 bases. After removal of 6 bases from V and 0 bases from J, the junction contained 7 bases not matched to a gene. Germline CDR1 DFQATT, CDR2 SNEGSKA (reference sequence). The CDR3 is made up of 15 amino acids. CDR3 DNA sequence: TGCAGTGCCCCGACTACTAGCGGGAGCACAGATACGCAGTATTTT. The encoded protein is CSAPTTSGSTDTQYF.

This clonotype turned up a few times. The genes are TRBV19 and TRBJ1-1; D might be TRBD1 (6 bases). The V and J ends lost 5 bases and 1 base respectively, with 26 bases between them. The germline V gene has CDR1 LNHDA and CDR2 SQIVND (reference sequence). This CDR3 has 19 residues. For the CDR3, the DNA is TGTGCCAGTAGTGCCCGTGGTCTACGGGACAACTCCAGGAACACTGAAGCTTTCTTT. This sequence encodes CASSARGLRDNSRNTEAFF.

The rearrangement joins TRBV3-1 to TRBJ1-3, with no clear D. With 3 bases removed from V and 4 bases from J, the gap between germline ends came to 7 bases. The CDR3 length is 13 residues. Looked up from germline, CDR1 is LGHDT and CDR2 is YNNKEL (reference sequence). This chain's CDR3 is CASSHGSGNTIYF. CDR3 coding DNA: TGTGCCAGCAGCCATGGATCCGGAAACACCATATATTTT.